This T cell receptor (beta chain) was recovered during a study of identical twins. Germline lookup yields CDR1 SGHVS and CDR2 FNYEAQ. The ends lost 6 bases at V and 2 bases at J; junction bases unmatched: 3. This CDR3 spans 15 amino acids. TCRdb analysed the 5' RACE reads with MiXCR anew, one entry per CDR3 protein. The sample comprises approximately 630,000 distinct CDR3 sequences, roughly 7.2% of which are singletons, and around 1.6% rests with the top ten. These data were also reused for a study on yellow fever vaccine responses in identical twins.

The receptor was isolated from a woman under 30 in good health. The V and J genes are TRBV7-6 and TRBJ2-2; 10 positions agree with TRBD1. Material: PBMCs. CDR3 residues: CASSGTGVNTGELFF. For the CDR3, the DNA is TGTGCCAGCAGTGGGACAGGGGTTAACACCGGGGAGCTGTTTTTT.